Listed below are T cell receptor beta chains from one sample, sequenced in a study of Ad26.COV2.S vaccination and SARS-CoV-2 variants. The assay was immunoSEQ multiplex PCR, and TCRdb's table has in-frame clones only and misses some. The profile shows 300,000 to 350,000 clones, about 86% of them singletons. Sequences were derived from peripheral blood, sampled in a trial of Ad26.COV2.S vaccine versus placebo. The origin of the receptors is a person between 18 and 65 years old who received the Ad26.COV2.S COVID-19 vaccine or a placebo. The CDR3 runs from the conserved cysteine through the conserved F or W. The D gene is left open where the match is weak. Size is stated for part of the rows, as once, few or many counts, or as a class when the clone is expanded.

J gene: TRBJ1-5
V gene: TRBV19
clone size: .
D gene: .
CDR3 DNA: TGTGCCAGTTCCACTCAACCTAGGAATCAGCCCCAGCATTTT
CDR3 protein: CASSTQPRNQPQHF

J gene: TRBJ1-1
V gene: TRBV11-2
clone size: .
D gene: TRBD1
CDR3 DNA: TGTGCCAGCAGCTTTACAGGGGGCAGAGACACTGAAGCTTTCTTT
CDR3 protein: CASSFTGGRDTEAFF

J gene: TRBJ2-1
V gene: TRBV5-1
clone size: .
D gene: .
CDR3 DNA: TGCGCCAGCAGCTTGGGCCTATCCGGCCGAGGGCAGTTCTTC
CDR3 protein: CASSLGLSGRGQFF

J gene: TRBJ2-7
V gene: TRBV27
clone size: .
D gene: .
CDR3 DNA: TGTGCCAGCAGTCTCTACGGGACGGGGAGAGGCGAGCAGTACTTC
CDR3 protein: CASSLYGTGRGEQYF

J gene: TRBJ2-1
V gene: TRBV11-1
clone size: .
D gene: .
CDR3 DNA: TGTGCCAGCAGCTCACAGGGAAACAATGAGCAGTTCTTC
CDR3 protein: CASSSQGNNEQFF

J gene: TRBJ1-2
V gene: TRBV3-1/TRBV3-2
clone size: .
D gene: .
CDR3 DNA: TGTGCCAGCAGCCAAGTGGGAAGTCTGGGAGCTGATGGCTACACCTTC
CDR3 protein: CASSQVGSLGADGYTF

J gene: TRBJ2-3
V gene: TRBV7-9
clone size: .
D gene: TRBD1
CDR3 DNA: TGTGCCAGCAGCCCTGACAGGGGTTGGATAGATACGCAGTATTTT
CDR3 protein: CASSPDRGWIDTQYF

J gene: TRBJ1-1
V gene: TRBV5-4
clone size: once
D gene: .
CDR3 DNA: TGTGCCAGCAGCTTAAACCAGAACACTGAAGCTTTCTTT
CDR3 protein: CASSLNQNTEAFF

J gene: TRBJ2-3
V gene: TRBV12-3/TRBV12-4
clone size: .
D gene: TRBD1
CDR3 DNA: TGTGCCAGCCGTCCCGGGACAGTGTATACGCAGTATTTT
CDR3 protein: CASRPGTVYTQYF

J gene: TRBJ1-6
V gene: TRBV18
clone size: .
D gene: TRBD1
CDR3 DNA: TGTGCCAGCTCACTACTGACAGGGACCTCCTATAATTCACCCCTCCACTTT
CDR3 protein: CASSLLTGTSYNSPLHF

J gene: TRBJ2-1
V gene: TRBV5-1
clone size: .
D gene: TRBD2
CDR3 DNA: TGCGCCAGCAGCTTGGCCGGACTAGCGACCTACAATGAGCAGTTCTTC
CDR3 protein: CASSLAGLATYNEQFF

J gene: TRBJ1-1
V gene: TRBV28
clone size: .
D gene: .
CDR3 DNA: TGTGCCAGCAGTCTCCCCGACAGGCGGGGGCCCGAAGCTTTCTTT
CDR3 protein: CASSLPDRRGPEAFF

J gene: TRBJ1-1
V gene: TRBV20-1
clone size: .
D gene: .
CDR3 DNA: TGCAGTGCTAGTCGGTCGAACACTGAAGCTTTCTTT
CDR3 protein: CSASRSNTEAFF

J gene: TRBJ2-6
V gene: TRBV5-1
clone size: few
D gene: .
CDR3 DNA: TGCGCCAGCAGCGCAACTGGGCGGTCTGGGGCCAACGTCCTGACTTTC
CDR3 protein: CASSATGRSGANVLTF

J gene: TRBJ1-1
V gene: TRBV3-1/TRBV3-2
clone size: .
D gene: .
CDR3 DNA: TGTGCCAGCAGCCAAGAGGAACACCGGGGGGAAGCTTTCTTT
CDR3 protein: CASSQEEHRGEAFF

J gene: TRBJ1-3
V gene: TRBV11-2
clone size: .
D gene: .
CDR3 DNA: TGTGCCAGCAGCTTTGGTGGAAACACCATATATTTT
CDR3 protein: CASSFGGNTIYF

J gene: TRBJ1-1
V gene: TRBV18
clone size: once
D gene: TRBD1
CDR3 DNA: TGTGCCAGCTCTGGACAGGGGGCGGTGGCTGAAGCTTTCTTT
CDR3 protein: CASSGQGAVAEAFF

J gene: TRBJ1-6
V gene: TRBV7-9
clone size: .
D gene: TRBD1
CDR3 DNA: TGTGCCAGCAGCTTAGCCCGACAGGGGACCTATAATTCACCCCTCCACTTT
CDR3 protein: CASSLARQGTYNSPLHF

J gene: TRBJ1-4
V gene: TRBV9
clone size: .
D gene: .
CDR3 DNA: TGTGCCAGCAGCGTACTCTCCGGAAGAAATGAAAAACTGTTTTTT
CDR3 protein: CASSVLSGRNEKLFF

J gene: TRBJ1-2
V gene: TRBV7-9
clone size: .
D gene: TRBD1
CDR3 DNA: TGTGCCAGCAGCCTAGGGGGCTGGGAAGGCTACACCTTC
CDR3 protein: CASSLGGWEGYTF

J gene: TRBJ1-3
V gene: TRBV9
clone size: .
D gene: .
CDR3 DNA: TGTGCCAGCAGCGGGGGCCCACGGCCGAGCTCTGGAAACACCATATATTTT
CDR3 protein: CASSGGPRPSSGNTIYF

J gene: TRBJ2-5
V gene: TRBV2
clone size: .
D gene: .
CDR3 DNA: TGTGCCAGCGGTAGGGAGACCCAGTACTTC
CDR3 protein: CASGRETQYF

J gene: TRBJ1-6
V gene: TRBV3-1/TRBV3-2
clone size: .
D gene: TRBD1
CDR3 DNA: TGTGCCAGCAGCCAAGTTGGGGCTGCAGGGGGCAAAGGCTGGGGCTATAATTCACCCCTCCACTTT
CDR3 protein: CASSQVGAAGGKGWGYNSPLHF

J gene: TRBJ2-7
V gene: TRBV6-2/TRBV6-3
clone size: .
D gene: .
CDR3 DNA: TGTGCCAGCAGTGGCGCGAGGGGCGGGGTGACAGGACCCTACGAGCAGTACTTC
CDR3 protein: CASSGARGGVTGPYEQYF

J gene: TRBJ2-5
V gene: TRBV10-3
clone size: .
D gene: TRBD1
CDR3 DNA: TGTGCCATCAGTGGGGAACAGGGGAGTCAAGAGACCCAGTACTTC
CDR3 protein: CAISGEQGSQETQYF

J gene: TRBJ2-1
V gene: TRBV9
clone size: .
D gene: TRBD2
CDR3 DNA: TGTGCCAGCAGCGTAGGCCCAGCGGGGTTAGGCAATGAGCAGTTCTTC
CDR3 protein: CASSVGPAGLGNEQFF

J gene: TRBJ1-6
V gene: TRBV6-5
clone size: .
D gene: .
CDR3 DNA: TGTGCCAGCACCAGGGAGGGGAATTCACCCCTCCACTTT
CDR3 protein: CASTREGNSPLHF

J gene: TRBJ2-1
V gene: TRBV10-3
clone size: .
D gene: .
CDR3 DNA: TGTGCCATCAGTGAGGGGTCTCATCCTAATGAGCAGTTCTTC
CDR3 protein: CAISEGSHPNEQFF

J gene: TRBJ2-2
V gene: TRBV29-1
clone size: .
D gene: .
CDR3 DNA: TGCAGCGTTGTCGGTGACAGAGAAAACACCGGGGAGCTGTTTTTT
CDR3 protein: CSVVGDRENTGELFF

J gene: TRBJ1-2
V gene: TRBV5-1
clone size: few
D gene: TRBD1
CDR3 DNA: TGCGCCAGCAGCCCTGGGACAGCCAGTGGGAACTATGGCTACACCTTC
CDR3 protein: CASSPGTASGNYGYTF

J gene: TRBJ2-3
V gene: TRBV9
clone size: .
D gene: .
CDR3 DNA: TGTGCCAGCAGCGTTGGGGCGGGGTCCGAACATACGCAGTATTTT
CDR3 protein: CASSVGAGSEHTQYF

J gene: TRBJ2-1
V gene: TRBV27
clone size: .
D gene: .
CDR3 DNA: TGTGCCAGCAGTCCCGGCCGGAGGGCCAATGAGCAGTTCTTC
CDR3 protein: CASSPGRRANEQFF

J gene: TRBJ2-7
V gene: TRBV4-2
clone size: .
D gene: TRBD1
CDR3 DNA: TGTGCCAGCAGCTCGGGACAGGGAACCTACGAGCAGTACTTC
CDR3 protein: CASSSGQGTYEQYF

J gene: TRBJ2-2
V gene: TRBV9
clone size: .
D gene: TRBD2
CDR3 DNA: TGTGCCAGCAGCGTAGAACCGGGACTACGGCTGTTTTTT
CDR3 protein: CASSVEPGLRLFF

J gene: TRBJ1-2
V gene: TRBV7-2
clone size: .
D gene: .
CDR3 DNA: TGTGCCAGCAGCCCCACGACAGCTCCCTATGGCTACACCTTC
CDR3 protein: CASSPTTAPYGYTF

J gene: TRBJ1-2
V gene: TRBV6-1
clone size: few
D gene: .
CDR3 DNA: TGTGCCAGCAGTGAAAGGGGCTATGGCTACACCTTC
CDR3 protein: CASSERGYGYTF

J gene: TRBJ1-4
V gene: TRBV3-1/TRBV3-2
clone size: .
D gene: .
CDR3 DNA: TGTGCCAGCAGCCAAAGGGTCGCAGGCGGGACGGAAAAACTGTTTTTT
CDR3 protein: CASSQRVAGGTEKLFF

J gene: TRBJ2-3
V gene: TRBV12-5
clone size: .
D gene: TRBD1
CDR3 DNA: TGTGCTAGTGGTTTTAGGGGAAAGGGACAGGGTCTGTCCACAGATACGCAGTATTTT
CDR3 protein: CASGFRGKGQGLSTDTQYF

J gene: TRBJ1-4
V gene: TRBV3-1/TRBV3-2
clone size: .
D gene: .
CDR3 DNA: TGTGCCAGCAGCCTAGGCGAAAAACTGTTTTTT
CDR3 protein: CASSLGEKLFF

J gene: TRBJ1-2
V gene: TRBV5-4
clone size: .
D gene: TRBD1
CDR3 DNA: TGTGCCAGCAGCCCCGGTGGGACAGGAAATAACTATGGCTACACCTTC
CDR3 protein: CASSPGGTGNNYGYTF

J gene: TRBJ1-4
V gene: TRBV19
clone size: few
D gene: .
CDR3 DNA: TGTGCCAGTAGTCGAAGGGGACCTAATGAAAAACTGTTTTTT
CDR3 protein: CASSRRGPNEKLFF

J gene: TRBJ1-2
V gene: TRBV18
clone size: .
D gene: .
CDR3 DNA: TGTGCCAGCTCACCAGCGCTGTACAATGGCTACACCTTC
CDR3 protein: CASSPALYNGYTF

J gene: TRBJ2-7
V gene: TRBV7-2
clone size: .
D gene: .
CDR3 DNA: TGTGCCAGCAGCTTTAACAGGGGGGGCTCCTACGAGCAGTACTTC
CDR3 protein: CASSFNRGGSYEQYF

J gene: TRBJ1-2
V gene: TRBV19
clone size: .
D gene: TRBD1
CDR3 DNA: TGTGCCAGTAGTACCGGGACAGCTTACTATGGCTACACCTTC
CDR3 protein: CASSTGTAYYGYTF